The present TCR beta chain was sequenced within a study of T cell responses to AZD1222 COVID-19 vaccine. Study-wide results and caveats: It was only a handful of AZD1222 recipients who were seropositive at baseline. An increase in Spike-specific TCR breadth and depth was observed after two AZD1222 doses.

The germline CDR1 and CDR2 sequences are MNHNS and SASEGT. This CDR3 spans 15 amino acids. V lost 6 bases, J lost 4 bases, and 18 bases lay in between. A note on this clone: Its specificity is not known.

Measured with immunoSEQ multiplex PCR; TCRdb has only the in-frame clones, and not every one. The sample lists 8,000 to 9,000 clones, 88% occurring once. This TCR derives from an adult who received the AZD1222 COVID-19 vaccine. The V gene is TRBV6-1, the J gene TRBJ1-2, with D uncertain. Here the sequenced sample was peripheral blood, taken 28 days after the second AZD1222 dose. The CDR3 coding sequence is TGTGCCAGCAGAGATGATTTTCGGGTTGGCTATGGCTACACCTTC. Protein sequence: CASRDDFRVGYGYTF.